Described below is a single TCR beta chain sequence and its context. As yet, its antigen is unknown. TCR templates, some 93,000 per sample, were assayed. The repertoire was sequenced with immunoSEQ multiplex PCR; TCRdb's copy has only in-frame clones and lacks some. The data contain about 82,000 clones, about nine tenths of them seen just once; the ten biggest clones take up about 1.4%. These data come from a study of siplizumab effects on memory and regulatory T cells. Findings of the study overall: Just a small share of alloreactive clones was traced back to unstimulated subsets. Siplizumab, the agent tested, significantly reduced alloreactive sequences traceable to unstimulated CD4+ memory cells.

Trimming removed 1 base at V and 2 bases at J, with 9 bases between. CDR3 length equals 15 residues. Per germline, CDR1 MNHNY and CDR2 SVGAGI (reference sequence). What was sequenced was Tregs sorted from blood. The chain joins TRBV6-6 to TRBJ2-1, with a weak D call TRBD2 (6 bases). The sequence was collected from a human donor in good health. CDR3 amino acids: CASSYWRGTYNEQFF. CDR3 DNA sequence: TGTGCCAGCAGTTACTGGCGGGGTACCTACAATGAGCAGTTCTTC.